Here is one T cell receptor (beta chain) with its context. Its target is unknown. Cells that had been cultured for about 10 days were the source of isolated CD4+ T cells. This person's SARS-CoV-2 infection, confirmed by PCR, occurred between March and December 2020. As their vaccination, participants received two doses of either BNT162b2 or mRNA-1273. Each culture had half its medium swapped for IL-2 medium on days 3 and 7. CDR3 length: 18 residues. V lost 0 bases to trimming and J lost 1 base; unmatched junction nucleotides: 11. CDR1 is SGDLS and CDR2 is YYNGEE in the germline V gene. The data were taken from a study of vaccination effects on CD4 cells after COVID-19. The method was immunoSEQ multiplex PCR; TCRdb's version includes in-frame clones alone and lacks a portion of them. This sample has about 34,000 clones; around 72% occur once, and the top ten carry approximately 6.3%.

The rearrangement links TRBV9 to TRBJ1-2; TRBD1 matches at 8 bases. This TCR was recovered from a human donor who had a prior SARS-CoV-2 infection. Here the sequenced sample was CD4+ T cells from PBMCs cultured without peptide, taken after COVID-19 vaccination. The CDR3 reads CASSVDGTGLISNYGYTF. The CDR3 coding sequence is TGTGCCAGCAGCGTAGACGGGACAGGCCTCATCAGTAACTATGGCTACACCTTC.